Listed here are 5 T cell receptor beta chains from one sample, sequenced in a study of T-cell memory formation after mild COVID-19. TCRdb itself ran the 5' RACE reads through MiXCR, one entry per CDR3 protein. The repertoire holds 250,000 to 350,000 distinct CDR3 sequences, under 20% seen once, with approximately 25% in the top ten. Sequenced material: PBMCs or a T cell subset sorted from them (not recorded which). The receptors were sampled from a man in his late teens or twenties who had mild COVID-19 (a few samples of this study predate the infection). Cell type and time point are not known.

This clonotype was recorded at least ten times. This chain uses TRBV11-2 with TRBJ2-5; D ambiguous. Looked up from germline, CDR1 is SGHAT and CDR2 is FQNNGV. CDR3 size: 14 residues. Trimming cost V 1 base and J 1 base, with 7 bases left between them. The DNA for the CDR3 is TGTGCCAGCAGCTTAGTCGCACCCCAAGAGACCCAGTACTTC. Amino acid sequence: CASSLVAPQETQYF. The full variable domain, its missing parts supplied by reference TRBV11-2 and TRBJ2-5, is EAGVAQSPRYKIIEKRQSVAFWCNPISGHATLYWYQQILGQGPKLLIQFQNNGVVDDSQLPKDRFSAERLKGVDSTLKIQPAKLEDSAVYLCASSLVAPQETQYFGPGTRLLVL.

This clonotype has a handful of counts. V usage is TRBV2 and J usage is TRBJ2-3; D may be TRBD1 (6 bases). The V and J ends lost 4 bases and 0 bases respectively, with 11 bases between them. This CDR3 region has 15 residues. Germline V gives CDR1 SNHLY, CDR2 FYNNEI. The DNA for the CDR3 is TGTGCCAGCAGTGTACCAGGGGCGAGCACAGATACGCAGTATTTT. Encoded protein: CASSVPGASTDTQYF. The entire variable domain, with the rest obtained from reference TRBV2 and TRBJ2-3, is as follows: EPEVTQTPSHQVTQMGQEVILRCVPISNHLYFYWYRQILGQKVEFLVSFYNNEISEKSEIFDDQFSVERPDGSNFTLKIRSTKLEDSAMYFCASSVPGASTDTQYFGPGTRLTVL.

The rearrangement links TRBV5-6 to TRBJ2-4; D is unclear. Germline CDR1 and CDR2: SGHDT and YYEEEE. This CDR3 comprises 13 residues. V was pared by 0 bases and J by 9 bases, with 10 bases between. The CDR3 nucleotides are TGTGCCAGCAGCTTGGCTGGTGGTACCATTCAGTACTTC. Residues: CASSLAGGTIQYF.

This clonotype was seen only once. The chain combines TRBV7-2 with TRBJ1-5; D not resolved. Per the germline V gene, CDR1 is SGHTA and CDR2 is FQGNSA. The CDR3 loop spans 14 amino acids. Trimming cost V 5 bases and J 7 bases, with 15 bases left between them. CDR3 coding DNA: TGTGCCAGCAGCCTCAGCCCGGAATGGCAGCCCCAGCATTTT. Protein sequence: CASSLSPEWQPQHF.

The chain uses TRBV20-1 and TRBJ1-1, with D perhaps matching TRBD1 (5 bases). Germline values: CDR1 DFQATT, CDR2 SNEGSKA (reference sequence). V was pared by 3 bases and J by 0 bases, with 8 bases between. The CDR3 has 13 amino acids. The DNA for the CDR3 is TGCAGTGCTAGTGGGGACGTGAACACTGAAGCTTTCTTT. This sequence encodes CSASGDVNTEAFF.